This TCR beta chain derives from a study of blood T cell repertoires in COVID-19. The assay was immunoSEQ multiplex PCR, and TCRdb's table has in-frame clones only and misses some. The sample yields about 270,000 clones, just under 90% seen once. Germline CDR1 and CDR2: MDHEN and SYDVKM. With 2 bases removed from V and 4 bases from J, the gap between germline ends came to 22 bases. The CDR3 has 18 amino acids. Assignments of participants to cohorts depended upon their own reported clinical history. The receptor's source is a woman aged 25 to 39 with acute COVID-19. What was sequenced was PBMCs or T cells enriched from blood (not recorded which). V usage is TRBV28 and J usage is TRBJ2-3; D unclear. This CDR3 reads CASSLAVGTPTHADTQYF. In DNA form, the CDR3 reads TGTGCCAGCAGTTTAGCGGTCGGCACTCCCACGCACGCAGATACGCAGTATTTT.